This TCR beta chain was sequenced during a study of naive and memory T cell subsets. Study-wide results and caveats: Each distinct alpha or beta sequence counts as one clonotype. Gini index rose across naive, CM, EM and EMRA in CD4 and CD8.

A note on this clonotype: Its matching antigen is unknown.

The beta constant-region primer was an equimolar mix of two oligonucleotides covering TRBC1 and TRBC2. Nested alpha and beta constant-region primers with the SP2 primer drove four PCR rounds on ligated cDNA. Each CDR3 protein gets one entry after TCRdb re-called the UMI-ligation and nested PCR reads with MiXCR. Here the sample spans about 120,000 distinct CDR3 sequences, 36% being singletons. From the second PCR step, alpha and beta chains were amplified apart. V shed 5 bases and J shed 8 bases, with 15 bases lying between them. This CDR3 spans 13 amino acids. The chain carries TRBV12-3 or TRBV12-4 and TRBJ1-2; no reliable D call. Material for sequencing was central memory CD4+ T cells from blood. This TCR was sampled from a human donor in good health. CDR3 coding DNA: TGTGCCAGCAGTAAGGGAGCGGTTAGCGGCTACACCTTC. As protein: CASSKGAVSGYTF.